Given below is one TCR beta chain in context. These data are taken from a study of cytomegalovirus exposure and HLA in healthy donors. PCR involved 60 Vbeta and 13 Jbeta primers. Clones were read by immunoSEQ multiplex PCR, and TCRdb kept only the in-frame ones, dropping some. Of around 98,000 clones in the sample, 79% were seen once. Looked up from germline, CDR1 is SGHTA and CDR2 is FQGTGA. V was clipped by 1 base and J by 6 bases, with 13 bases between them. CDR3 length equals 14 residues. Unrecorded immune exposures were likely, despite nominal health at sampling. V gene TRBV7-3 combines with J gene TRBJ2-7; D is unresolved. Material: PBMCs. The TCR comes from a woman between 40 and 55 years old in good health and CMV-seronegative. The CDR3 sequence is CASSLSGTQVEQYF. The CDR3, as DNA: TGTGCCAGCAGCTTAAGTGGTACTCAGGTCGAGCAGTACTTC.